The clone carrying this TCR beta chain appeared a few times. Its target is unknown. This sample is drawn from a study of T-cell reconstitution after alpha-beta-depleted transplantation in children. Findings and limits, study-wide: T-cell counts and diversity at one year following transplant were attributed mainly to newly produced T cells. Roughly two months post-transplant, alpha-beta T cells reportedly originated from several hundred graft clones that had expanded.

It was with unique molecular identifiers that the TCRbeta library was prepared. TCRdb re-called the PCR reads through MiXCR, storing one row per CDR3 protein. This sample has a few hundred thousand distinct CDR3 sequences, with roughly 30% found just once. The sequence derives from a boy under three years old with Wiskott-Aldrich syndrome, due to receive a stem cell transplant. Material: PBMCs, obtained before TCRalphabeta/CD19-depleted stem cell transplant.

CDR3: CASSLQTSGSSTGELFF. In DNA form, the CDR3 reads TGTGCCAGCAGCTTACAGACTAGCGGGAGTAGCACCGGGGAGCTGTTTTTT. The genes are TRBV5-6 and TRBJ2-2, with 12 bases fitting TRBD2. This CDR3 comprises 17 residues. Looked up from germline, CDR1 is SGHDT and CDR2 is YYEEEE. V dropped 2 bases and J dropped 4; count of bases not matched to a gene: 6.